Presented here are 22 T cell receptor beta chains from one specimen sequenced in a study of T cells after yellow fever vaccination. TCRdb reanalysed the 5' RACE reads using MiXCR and keeps one entry per CDR3 protein. The sample shows tens of thousands of distinct CDR3 sequences, roughly 7.4% of them seen only once. The starting material was CD8+ T cells sorted from PBMCs, obtained 15 days after the yellow fever booster vaccination. These receptors came from a man aged 25-45 years who received the YFV17D yellow fever vaccine.

This clonotype has ten or more counts. V is TRBV7-9 and J is TRBJ2-1; 10 bases are a match to TRBD1. J lost 15 bases, V lost 5 bases, and 4 bases had no gene match. The germline CDR1 and CDR2 sequences are SEHNR and FQNEAQ (reference sequence). The CDR3 length is 11 residues. The CDR3 region is CASSTGQGLFF. The CDR3 coding sequence is TGTGCCAGCAGCACGGGACAGGGGCTGTTCTTC.

This clonotype was seen many times. V is TRBV7-9 and J is TRBJ2-1; D remains unclear. This CDR3 contains 13 residues. The V end was cut by 2 bases, the J end by 7 bases, with 9 bases between. The V gene's germline CDR1 is SEHNR and CDR2 FQNEAQ (reference sequence). CDR3: CASSLTLDNEQFF. CDR3 in DNA: TGTGCCAGCAGCTTAACCCTTGATAATGAGCAGTTCTTC. The variable domain in full, completed from reference TRBV7-9 and TRBJ2-1, reads DTGVSQNPRHKITKRGQNVTFRCDPISEHNRLYWYRQTLGQGPEFLTYFQNEAQLEKSRLLSDRFSAERPKGSFSTLEIQRTEQGDSAMYLCASSLTLDNEQFFGPGTRLTVL.

The chain combines TRBV11-3 with TRBJ2-3; D is undetermined. Trimming took 6 bases from V and 4 from J, leaving 8 bases between them. The germline CDR1 and CDR2 sequences are SGHNT and YENEEA. The CDR3 consists of 12 residues. The CDR3 reads CASSSRSDTQYF. CDR3 bases: TGTGCCAGCAGTTCCCGTTCAGATACGCAGTATTTT.

This clonotype was counted a few times. The chain couples TRBV28 to TRBJ2-7, with TRBD1 matching over 8 bases. CDR3 size: 14 residues. CDR1 is MDHEN and CDR2 is SYDVKM in the germline V gene. Trimming at V came to 3 bases and at J to 3 bases, leaving 4 bases not matched to a gene. CDR3 loop: CASSFQGALYEQYF. The CDR3 region has the DNA TGTGCCAGCAGTTTCCAGGGGGCCCTCTACGAGCAGTACTTC.

This clonotype was counted at least ten times. The CDR3 nucleotides read TGTGCCAGCAGCCGGCCGGGCACACACTACGAGCAGTACTTC. It codes for CASSRPGTHYEQYF. The chain joins TRBV7-8 to TRBJ2-7, with D hard to call. The ends were cut back, 5 bases at V and 3 bases at J, with 14 bases in the middle. CDR3 length: 14 residues. Per the germline V gene, CDR1 is SGHVS and CDR2 is FQNEAQ.

In this sample, this clonotype turned up many times. The chain is built from TRBV6-1 and TRBJ2-2; 7 bases map to TRBD2. With 6 bases clipped from V and 3 bases from J, the junction kept 4 bases outside the gene matches. The CDR3 has 14 amino acids. Germline loops: CDR1 MNHNS, CDR2 SASEGT. The CDR3 sequence is CASSPSGDTGELFF. CDR3 coding DNA: TGTGCCAGCAGCCCTAGCGGAGACACCGGGGAGCTGTTTTTT.

This clonotype was detected ten times or more. The chain recombines TRBV27 with TRBJ2-5; D may match TRBD1 or TRBD2 (5 bases each). Germline assignment: CDR1 MNHEY and CDR2 SMNVEV (reference sequence). The CDR3 is made up of 14 amino acids. V dropped 1 base and J dropped 1 base, with 7 bases sitting between them. The CDR3 sequence: CASSLLGTQETQYF. The CDR3, as DNA: TGTGCCAGCAGTTTATTGGGGACCCAAGAGACCCAGTACTTC.

The chain recombines TRBV7-9 with TRBJ2-1; D is possibly TRBD1 or TRBD2 (5 bases each). Germline V lookup: CDR1 SEHNR, CDR2 FQNEAQ (reference sequence). Trimming pared 3 bases from V and 8 bases from J, leaving 8 bases between. The CDR3 spans 12 residues. The CDR3 is CASSFMGDEQFF. In DNA, the CDR3 is TGTGCCAGCAGCTTTATGGGGGATGAGCAGTTCTTC. The full variable domain, with the rest looked up from reference TRBV7-9 and TRBJ2-1, is DTGVSQNPRHKITKRGQNVTFRCDPISEHNRLYWYRQTLGQGPEFLTYFQNEAQLEKSRLLSDRFSAERPKGSFSTLEIQRTEQGDSAMYLCASSFMGDEQFFGPGTRLTVL.

V usage is TRBV20-1 and J usage is TRBJ2-4; possible D gene TRBD2, 5 bases. The germline V gene encodes CDR1 DFQATT and CDR2 SNEGSKA (reference sequence). Trimming stripped 3 bases from V and 3 bases from J, with 12 bases between. The CDR3 runs 14 residues. The CDR3 loop reads CSASLALHKNIQYF. The CDR3 DNA reads as TGCAGTGCTAGTTTAGCGTTGCACAAAAACATTCAGTACTTC.

This clonotype has ten or more counts. The V call is TRBV27, the J call TRBJ1-6; 9 bases map to TRBD1. Per the germline V gene, CDR1 is MNHEY and CDR2 is SMNVEV (reference sequence). This CDR3 region has 15 residues. J lost 5 bases, V lost 5 bases, and 4 bases had no gene match. The CDR3 loop reads CASSGTGKHNSPLHF. Written as DNA, the CDR3 is TGTGCCAGCAGTGGGACAGGGAAACATAATTCACCCCTCCACTTT.

In this sample, this clonotype turned up many times. In DNA, the CDR3 is TGTGCCAGCAGCTTAGCGCCTACTAGCGAGCAAGAGACCCAGTACTTC. Translated: CASSLAPTSEQETQYF. This chain links TRBV7-7 with TRBJ2-5; 7 bases fit TRBD2. The V and J ends lost 0 bases and 2 bases, in that order; junction bases with no gene match: 6. In germline, CDR1 is SSHAT, CDR2 FNYEAQ (reference sequence). The CDR3 is made up of 16 amino acids.

This clonotype was recorded at least ten times. V and J are TRBV5-6 and TRBJ2-7, with 9 nucleotides matching TRBD1. Trimming cost V 7 bases and J 5 bases; bases outside gene matches: 13. The CDR3 has 15 amino acids. Germline CDR1 SGHDT, CDR2 YYEEEE. The DNA of the CDR3 is TGTGCCAGCCACATATCCGGGACAGGGCGCAACGAGCAGTACTTC. Amino acids: CASHISGTGRNEQYF.

Many counts were recorded for this clonotype. The J gene is TRBJ1-1, the V gene TRBV25-1; D ambiguous. V lost 2 bases and J 0 bases, leaving 4 bases between the germline ends. Germline V gene sequence: CDR1 MGHDK, CDR2 SYGVNS. This CDR3 spans 13 amino acids. The CDR3 DNA reads as TGTGCCAGCAGTGAAGCCCTGAACACTGAAGCTTTCTTT. It encodes CASSEALNTEAFF.

This clonotype was recorded many times. This sequence joins TRBV7-9 and TRBJ2-1; possible D gene TRBD1, 6 bases. Trimming cost V 0 bases and J 2 bases, with 14 bases left between them. The CDR3 extends over 17 amino acids. Germline CDR1 SEHNR, CDR2 FQNEAQ (reference sequence). CDR3 sequence: CASSLAFRTETYNEQFF. The CDR3 DNA is TGTGCCAGCAGCTTAGCGTTCCGGACAGAGACCTACAATGAGCAGTTCTTC.

This clonotype was observed many times. V usage is TRBV12-3 or TRBV12-4 and J usage is TRBJ2-7, with TRBD2 as a possible D gene (5 bases). V was cut by 7 bases and J by 5 bases, with 15 bases left in between. This CDR3 is 13 amino acids long. The CDR3 DNA reads TGTGCCAGCACGTTGGAGGCGGTGAACGAGCAGTACTTC. This codes for CASTLEAVNEQYF.

This clonotype was seen many times. J is TRBJ2-3 and V is TRBV9; D might be TRBD2 (5 bases). The CDR3 totals 14 residues. V dropped 3 bases and J dropped 5 bases, with 13 bases sitting between them. Germline-derived CDR1 and CDR2 are SGDLS and YYNGEE. CDR3 coding DNA: TGTGCCAGCAGCGGCGGCGGTGGAGGAGATACGCAGTATTTT. Translating gives CASSGGGGGDTQYF.

The table lists this clonotype with many counts. Germline and junction disagree at one end, which may indicate a read error. J is TRBJ2-2 and V is TRBV6-1; D gene unclear. Germline V lookup: CDR1 MNHNS, CDR2 SASEGT. The CDR3 loop spans 11 amino acids. In nucleotides, the CDR3 is TGTGCCAGCACTGAATCCGGGGAGCTGTTTTTT. It encodes CASTESGELFF.

This clonotype was counted many times. This rearrangement joins TRBV15 to TRBJ2-7; 12 bases agree with TRBD2. The CDR3 is 14 amino acids. CDR1 and CDR2 from the germline V gene are LNHNV and YYDKDF (reference sequence). The trim removed 10 bases at V and 3 bases at J, leaving 7 bases unmatched. The DNA of the CDR3 is TGTGCCATCCAACTAGCGGGAGGAGGCTACGAGCAGTACTTC. Its protein product is CAIQLAGGGYEQYF. The variable domain in full, completed from reference TRBV15 and TRBJ2-7, reads DAMVIQNPRYQVTQFGKPVTLSCSQTLNHNVMYWYQQKSSQAPKLLFHYYDKDFNNEADTPDNFQSRRPNTSFCFLDIRSPGLGDTAMYLCAIQLAGGGYEQYFGPGTRLTVT.

This rearrangement joins TRBV5-1 to TRBJ2-5; TRBD2 might be the D (6 bases). The CDR3 is 14 residues long. Germline loops: CDR1 SGHRS, CDR2 YFSETQ. Trimming left V 2 bases short and J 1 base short, with 9 bases between. Here the CDR3 reads CASSFGDSQETQYF. Here the CDR3 DNA reads TGCGCCAGCAGCTTCGGGGACTCCCAAGAGACCCAGTACTTC.

This clonotype has ten or more counts. This chain joins TRBV27 and TRBJ2-1; TRBD2 matches at 10 bases. The CDR3 consists of 13 residues. Trimming at V came to 8 bases and at J to 8 bases, leaving 6 bases not matched to a gene. Per germline, CDR1 MNHEY and CDR2 SMNVEV (reference sequence). CDR3 sequence: CASRSGRAYEQFF. The CDR3 DNA sequence: TGTGCCAGCCGCAGCGGGAGGGCCTATGAGCAGTTCTTC.

This clonotype was observed many times. This rearrangement joins TRBV7-9 to TRBJ2-7; 9 nucleotides match TRBD2. From germline, CDR1 is SEHNR and CDR2 FQNEAQ (reference sequence). The trim removed 7 bases at V and 4 bases at J, leaving 8 bases unmatched. The CDR3 has 14 amino acids. This CDR3 reads CASTNGLAHYEQYF. CDR3 bases: TGTGCCAGCACAAATGGACTAGCGCATTACGAGCAGTACTTC.

The table lists this clonotype with many counts. The CDR3 nucleotides are TGCGCCAGCAGCCAGGTTAGGGGGGTACAAGAGACCCAGTACTTC. Translating gives CASSQVRGVQETQYF. This chain connects TRBV4-3 to TRBJ2-5; D possibly matches TRBD1 or TRBD2 (6 bases each). Germline values: CDR1 LGHNA, CDR2 YSLEER. V shed 3 bases and J shed 2 bases, with 13 bases lying between them. The CDR3 length is 15 residues.